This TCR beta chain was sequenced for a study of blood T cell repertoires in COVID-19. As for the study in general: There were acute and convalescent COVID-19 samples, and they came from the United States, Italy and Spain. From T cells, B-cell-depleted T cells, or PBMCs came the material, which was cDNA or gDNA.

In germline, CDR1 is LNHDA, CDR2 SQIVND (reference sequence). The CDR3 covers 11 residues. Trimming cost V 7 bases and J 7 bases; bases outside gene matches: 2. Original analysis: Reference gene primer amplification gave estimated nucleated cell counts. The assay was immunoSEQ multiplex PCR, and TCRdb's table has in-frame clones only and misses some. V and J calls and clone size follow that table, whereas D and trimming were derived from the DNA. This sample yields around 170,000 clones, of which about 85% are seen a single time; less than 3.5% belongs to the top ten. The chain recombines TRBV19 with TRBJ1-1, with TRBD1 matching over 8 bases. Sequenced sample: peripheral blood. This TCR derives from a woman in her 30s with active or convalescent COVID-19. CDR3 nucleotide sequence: TGTGCCAGTAATACAGGGGGTGAAGCTTTCTTT. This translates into CASNTGGEAFF.